The 20 T cell receptor beta chains in this list originate from one sample, sequenced in a study of blood T cell repertoires in COVID-19. Using immunoSEQ multiplex PCR, the repertoire was profiled, and TCRdb retains in-frame clones only, with some absent. This table has around 480,000 clones, approximately 90% appearing once. Sequencing was done on a sample of peripheral blood. The origin of the receptors is a woman aged 50 to 65 with COVID-19, enrolled during active disease.

This chain links TRBV12-3 or TRBV12-4 with TRBJ2-1, with D perhaps TRBD1 (5 bases). This CDR3 comprises 13 residues. V was clipped by 2 bases and J by 8 bases, with 10 bases between them. The CDR3 sequence is CASSLIGVDEQFF. As DNA, the CDR3 is TGTGCCAGCAGTTTAATAGGGGTCGATGAGCAGTTCTTC.

The DNA of the CDR3 is TGTGCCACCACGTCTCCCCCCGGTGGGAACACTGAAGCTTTCTTT. Translating gives CATTSPPGGNTEAFF. This sequence joins TRBV24-1 and TRBJ1-1; D remains ambiguous. The germline V gene has CDR1 KGHDR and CDR2 SFDVKD. V lost 8 bases, J lost 1 base, and 16 bases lay in between. The CDR3 loop spans 15 amino acids.

The gene calls are TRBV5-1 and TRBJ2-7; D ambiguous. Germline CDR1 and CDR2: SGHRS and YFSETQ. The CDR3 is 14 amino acids. Trimming left V 0 bases short and J 2 bases short, with 9 bases between. The CDR3 protein is CASSLASDTYEQYF. Written as DNA, the CDR3 is TGCGCCAGCAGCTTGGCCTCAGATACCTACGAGCAGTACTTC.

This clone was detected only once. The chain recombines TRBV19 with TRBJ1-2, with unresolved D. V was clipped by 7 bases and J by 1 base, with 13 bases between them. Germline lookup yields CDR1 LNHDA and CDR2 SQIVND (reference sequence). The CDR3 runs to 14 residues. CDR3 residues: CASTGSRFNYGYTF. As DNA, the CDR3 is TGTGCCAGTACGGGTTCCCGATTTAACTATGGCTACACCTTC.

The chain joins TRBV9 to TRBJ2-3, with 16 positions matching TRBD2. Germline CDR1 reads SGDLS; CDR2 reads YYNGEE. V gave up 3 bases and J gave up 1 base; unmatched junction bases: 2. The CDR3 covers 17 residues. The chain's CDR3 is CASSAGTSGGGTDTQYF. Here the CDR3 DNA reads TGTGCCAGCAGCGCCGGGACTAGCGGGGGGGGCACAGATACGCAGTATTTT.

The chain links TRBV6-5 to TRBJ2-3, with D unclear. This CDR3 has 13 residues. V gave up 5 bases and J gave up 0 bases, with 6 bases separating them. Germline V gene lookup returns CDR1 MNHEY and CDR2 SVGAGI. This chain's CDR3 is CASSRTSTDTQYF. In DNA, the CDR3 is TGTGCCAGCAGTCGAACTAGCACAGATACGCAGTATTTT.

The chain carries TRBV29-1 and TRBJ1-4, with unresolved D. CDR3 length: 16 residues. The V end lost 7 bases, the J end lost 0 bases, and 18 bases lay between the germline ends. The germline V gene has CDR1 SQVTM and CDR2 ANQGSEA. CDR3: CSARGGQPSTNEKLFF. The CDR3 region has the DNA TGCAGCGCCCGAGGCGGCCAGCCTTCAACTAATGAAAAACTGTTTTTT.

This CDR3 reads CASSPWTGNNYGYTF. The CDR3 bases are TGTGCCAGCAGCCCATGGACAGGGAATAACTATGGCTACACCTTC. The chain joins TRBV27 to TRBJ1-2, with 8 bases matching TRBD1. The CDR3 sequence is 15 residues long. V dropped 6 bases and J dropped 1; count of bases not matched to a gene: 7. Germline assignment: CDR1 MNHEY and CDR2 SMNVEV (reference sequence).

This rearrangement joins TRBV7-3 to TRBJ2-1, with TRBD1 matching over 9 bases. The CDR3 is 16 amino acids. V was clipped by 0 bases and J by 6 bases; unmatched bases: 6. Germline V gives CDR1 SGHTA, CDR2 FQGTGA. CDR3 coding DNA: TGTGCCAGCAGCTTAACAACAGGGGGCGCAGGCAATGAGCAGTTCTTC. Amino acids: CASSLTTGGAGNEQFF. The full variable domain, rest sourced from reference TRBV7-3 and TRBJ2-1, is GAGVSQTPSNKVTEKGKYVELRCDPISGHTALYWYRQSLGQGPEFLIYFQGTGAADDSGLPNDRFFAVRPEGSVSTLKIQRTERGDSAVYLCASSLTTGGAGNEQFFGPGTRLTVL.

The gene calls are TRBV6-1 and TRBJ2-5; TRBD2 agrees at 7 bases. This CDR3 has 13 residues. The ends lost 5 bases at V and 4 bases at J; junction bases unmatched: 4. Germline assignment: CDR1 MNHNS and CDR2 SASEGT. The CDR3 DNA reads TGTGCCAGCAGTTGGGAGGGGATAGAGACCCAGTACTTC. Its translation: CASSWEGIETQYF.

The chain combines TRBV29-1 with TRBJ2-3; D may be TRBD2 (5 bases). The CDR3 runs 14 residues. V was cut by 5 bases and J by 4 bases, with 16 bases left in between. In germline, CDR1 is SQVTM, CDR2 ANQGSEA. The CDR3 spells CSVLAGVSADTQYF. CDR3 nucleotide sequence: TGCAGCGTTCTGGCGGGCGTGTCAGCAGATACGCAGTATTTT.

The chain couples TRBV6-6 to TRBJ1-1; TRBD1 is a possible D gene (5 bases). The CDR3 runs to 14 residues. CDR1 is MNHNY, CDR2 SVGAGI, per germline (reference sequence). V lost 0 bases, J lost 3 bases, and 8 bases lay in between. The CDR3 DNA follows: TGTGCCAGCAGTTACTCGATAGGGGACACTGAAGCTTTCTTT. Its translation: CASSYSIGDTEAFF.

The chain links TRBV14 to TRBJ1-1, with a possible D match to TRBD1 (6 bases). This CDR3 comprises 16 residues. With 3 bases removed from V and 5 bases from J, the gap between germline ends came to 19 bases. Germline CDR1 and CDR2: SGHDN and FVKESK. For the CDR3, the DNA is TGTGCCAGCAGCCAGACCAGGGGAGGGTGGTATACTGAAGCTTTCTTT. Protein sequence: CASSQTRGGWYTEAFF. Using reference TRBV14 and TRBJ1-1 for the parts outside the CDR3, the full variable domain is EAGVTQFPSHSVIEKGQTVTLRCDPISGHDNLYWYRRVMGKEIKFLLHFVKESKQDESGMPNNRFLAERTGGTYSTLKVQPAELEDSGVYFCASSQTRGGWYTEAFFGQGTRLTVV.

The chain recombines TRBV28 with TRBJ2-1; D is possibly TRBD2 (5 bases). The V end lost 4 bases, the J end lost 9 bases, and 10 bases lay between the germline ends. CDR3 length equals 12 residues. Germline values: CDR1 MDHEN, CDR2 SYDVKM. DNA of the CDR3: TGTGCCAGCAGTTGGGGAGCCGGTGAGCAGTTCTTC. Translating it yields CASSWGAGEQFF.

The V call is TRBV7-3, the J call TRBJ2-3; 8 bases align to TRBD2. CDR3 length equals 14 residues. With V trimmed by 4 bases and J by 5 bases, 5 bases remained unmatched. Germline CDR1 is SGHTA and CDR2 is FQGTGA. CDR3 sequence: CASSSGTSRDTQYF. As DNA, the CDR3 is TGTGCCAGCAGCTCCGGGACTAGTCGAGATACGCAGTATTTT. Variable domain in full (rest from reference TRBV7-3 and TRBJ2-3): GAGVSQTPSNKVTEKGKYVELRCDPISGHTALYWYRQSLGQGPEFLIYFQGTGAADDSGLPNDRFFAVRPEGSVSTLKIQRTERGDSAVYLCASSSGTSRDTQYFGPGTRLTVL.

The genes are TRBV2 and TRBJ1-1; no reliable D call. This CDR3 contains 12 residues. The germline gives CDR1 SNHLY, CDR2 FYNNEI. V was shortened by 3 bases and J by 1 base, with 3 bases between the two germline ends. The CDR3 loop is CASSDQNTEAFF. CDR3 coding DNA: TGTGCCAGCAGTGACCAGAACACTGAAGCTTTCTTT.

The V call is TRBV13, the J call TRBJ1-2; D unclear. CDR1 is PRHDT, CDR2 FYEKMQ, per germline (reference sequence). Between the trimmed V and J ends, which lost 5 bases and 0 bases, there was a span of 4 bases. This CDR3 contains 12 residues. The CDR3 DNA is TGTGCCAGCAGCCTCCCTAACTATGGCTACACCTTC. It specifies CASSLPNYGYTF.

This chain links TRBV6-5 with TRBJ1-1, with unresolved D. CDR3 length: 14 amino acids. Trimming took off 5 bases at V and 10 bases at J, with 20 bases between the two ends. In germline, CDR1 is MNHEY, CDR2 SVGAGI. The CDR3 loop reads CASSPMTGEIGAFF. The DNA for the CDR3 is TGTGCCAGCAGTCCGATGACCGGGGAGATTGGAGCTTTCTTT.

This rearrangement joins TRBV5-4 to TRBJ1-6; D is possibly TRBD1 (5 bases). Germline lookup yields CDR1 SGHNT and CDR2 YYREEE (reference sequence). The CDR3 extends over 18 amino acids. The ends were cut back, 4 bases at V and 8 bases at J, with 25 bases in the middle. CDR3 sequence reads: CASSPGGPDTGIYSPLHF. The CDR3, as DNA: TGTGCCAGCAGCCCGGGCGGTCCGGACACGGGCATTTATTCACCCCTCCACTTT.

The gene calls are TRBV28 and TRBJ1-2; D gene uncertain. V lost 5 bases, J lost 8 bases, and 21 bases lay in between. CDR3 size: 15 residues. In germline, CDR1 is MDHEN, CDR2 SYDVKM. CDR3 DNA: TGTGCCAGCAGTACCTCGGGAGGCAGCCTGTGGGGCTACACCTTC. The encoded protein is CASSTSGGSLWGYTF.